These 15 T cell receptor beta chains originate from one sample sequenced in a study of blood T cell repertoires in COVID-19. Clones were sequenced by immunoSEQ multiplex PCR, and TCRdb holds only the in-frame ones, with some missing. The data hold 150,000 or so clones, with around 87% observed a single time. The sample consisted of peripheral blood. The receptors were sampled from a man aged 80 or over with acute or convalescent COVID-19.

The chain recombines TRBV5-6 with TRBJ2-3; 11 nucleotides agree with TRBD1. The germline V gene encodes CDR1 SGHDT and CDR2 YYEEEE. V shed 4 bases and J 4 bases; nucleotides not matched to a gene: 11. The CDR3 totals 17 residues. CDR3 in DNA: TGTGCCAGCAGCAGCAACTTTGGACAGGGGGCCTCAGATACGCAGTATTTT. Its protein is CASSSNFGQGASDTQYF.

V usage is TRBV3-1 (or the pseudogene TRBV3-2) and J usage is TRBJ2-7; the D gene is possibly TRBD2 (7 bases). Germline-derived CDR1 and CDR2 are LGHDT and YNNKEL (reference sequence). This CDR3 has 15 residues. The ends were cut back, 4 bases at V and 1 base at J, with 14 bases in the middle. The chain's CDR3 is CASSLWGGGSYEQYF. CDR3 nucleotides: TGTGCCAGCAGCCTCTGGGGGGGCGGTTCCTACGAGCAGTACTTC.

V gene TRBV15 combines with J gene TRBJ2-1, with 7 positions matching TRBD2. J lost 5 bases, V lost 0 bases, and 7 bases had no gene match. CDR3 length equals 16 residues. CDR1 is LNHNV and CDR2 is YYDKDF in the germline V gene (reference sequence). The DNA of the CDR3 is TGTGCCACCAGCAGAGATCTGCGACTAGCCAACAATGAGCAGTTCTTC. This translates into CATSRDLRLANNEQFF. Looking up the rest from reference TRBV15 and TRBJ2-1 gives the full variable domain: DAMVIQNPRYQVTQFGKPVTLSCSQTLNHNVMYWYQQKSSQAPKLLFHYYDKDFNNEADTPDNFQSRRPNTSFCFLDIRSPGLGDTAMYLCATSRDLRLANNEQFFGPGTRLTVL.

In this sample, this clone turned up once. This rearrangement joins TRBV27 to TRBJ1-6, with TRBD1 matching over 7 bases. Trimming at V came to 8 bases and at J to 9 bases, leaving 10 bases not matched to a gene. The CDR3 extends over 14 amino acids. Germline lookup yields CDR1 MNHEY and CDR2 SMNVEV (reference sequence). The CDR3 nucleotides read TGTGCCAGCGGCACAGGGGACTTGGGTTCACCCCTCCACTTT. It encodes CASGTGDLGSPLHF.

The chain combines TRBV19 with TRBJ1-3; 8 positions match TRBD1. Per the germline V gene, CDR1 is LNHDA and CDR2 is SQIVND (reference sequence). The CDR3 runs to 15 residues. V was pared by 6 bases and J by 4 bases, with 8 bases of the junction left unmatched. In DNA form, the CDR3 reads TGTGCCAGTAGGGCGACAGGGGCCGTCGGAAACACCATATATTTT. Translated, it gives CASRATGAVGNTIYF.

This chain joins TRBV28 and TRBJ2-5, with 10 nucleotides matching TRBD1. Germline-derived CDR1 and CDR2 are MDHEN and SYDVKM. V gave up 2 bases and J gave up 5 bases; unmatched junction bases: 5. The CDR3 covers 15 residues. The CDR3 region is CASSLRGQGRETQYF. The CDR3 DNA reads TGTGCCAGCAGTTTAAGGGGACAGGGGAGGGAGACCCAGTACTTC.

This chain links TRBV5-1 with TRBJ1-4, with unresolved D. The CDR3 covers 16 residues. In germline, CDR1 is SGHRS, CDR2 YFSETQ. Trimming took 1 base from V and 6 from J, leaving 16 bases between them. CDR3 nucleotides: TGCGCCAGCAGCTTGACGTTTCGGGTCAGTGATGAAAAACTGTTTTTT. Amino acid sequence: CASSLTFRVSDEKLFF.

The chain links TRBV20-1 to TRBJ2-7; D remains ambiguous. V lost 5 bases, J lost 11 bases, and 16 bases lay in between. Germline V gene lookup returns CDR1 DFQATT and CDR2 SNEGSKA (reference sequence). The CDR3 covers 11 residues. The CDR3 reads CSAPVTPFEYF. CDR3 DNA sequence: TGCAGTGCTCCAGTTACCCCGTTTGAGTACTTC.

V usage is TRBV28 and J usage is TRBJ1-6; D is possibly TRBD1 (6 bases). CDR1 and CDR2 from the germline V gene are MDHEN and SYDVKM. The CDR3 is made up of 15 amino acids. V shed 4 bases and J shed 5 bases, with 12 bases lying between them. CDR3 region: CASSSNRVDNSPLHF. CDR3 in DNA: TGTGCCAGCAGTTCGAACAGGGTTGATAATTCACCCCTCCACTTT.

This chain links TRBV10-1 with TRBJ2-7; D possibly corresponds to TRBD1 (5 bases). Germline CDR1 and CDR2: WNHNN and SYGVQD (reference sequence). This CDR3 contains 12 residues. Trimming left V 2 bases short and J 6 bases short, with 8 bases between. The CDR3 spells CASSERGGEQYF. For the CDR3, the DNA is TGCGCCAGCAGTGAGAGGGGCGGCGAGCAGTACTTC.

The chain uses TRBV29-1 and TRBJ2-1, with TRBD2 identical over 9 bases. The CDR3 is 17 amino acids. The junction had 12 bases not matched to a gene; V was cut back by 6 bases and J by 0 bases. Per the germline V gene, CDR1 is SQVTM and CDR2 is ANQGSEA. The CDR3 loop is CSVLGLAGGRSYNEQFF. The CDR3 DNA reads as TGCAGCGTCCTGGGACTAGCAGGGGGACGCTCCTACAATGAGCAGTTCTTC.

This sequence joins TRBV5-1 and TRBJ2-2; 13 bases align to TRBD2. The CDR3 runs 17 residues. The trim removed 4 bases at V and 5 bases at J, leaving 8 bases unmatched. The germline gives CDR1 SGHRS, CDR2 YFSETQ. The CDR3 loop is CASSTLLGLAGTGELFF. The CDR3 DNA is TGCGCCAGCAGCACACTTCTGGGACTAGCGGGGACCGGGGAGCTGTTTTTT. Full variable domain (remainder filled in from reference TRBV5-1 and TRBJ2-2): KAGVTQTPRYLIKTRGQQVTLSCSPISGHRSVSWYQQTPGQGLQFLFEYFSETQRNKGNFPGRFSGRQFSNSRSEMNVSTLELGDSALYLCASSTLLGLAGTGELFFGEGSRLTVL.

This clone was recorded a few times. The genes are TRBV19 and TRBJ2-6; D unclear. V shed 4 bases and J shed 0 bases, with 4 bases lying between them. The CDR3 covers 14 residues. From germline, CDR1 is LNHDA and CDR2 SQIVND (reference sequence). This CDR3 is CASSTYSGANVLTF. CDR3 nucleotides: TGTGCCAGTAGTACTTACTCTGGGGCCAACGTCCTGACTTTC.

This clone was detected once. The chain links TRBV7-2 to TRBJ1-2; D call uncertain. This CDR3 has 14 amino acids. Trimming pared 2 bases from V and 3 bases from J, leaving 10 bases between. From germline, CDR1 is SGHTA and CDR2 FQGNSA. This chain's CDR3 is CASSLTDWDYGYTF. The CDR3 DNA reads as TGTGCCAGCAGCTTAACGGACTGGGACTATGGCTACACCTTC.

The rearrangement links TRBV6-1 to TRBJ1-2; D perhaps matches TRBD1 (6 bases). The V end lost 2 bases, the J end lost 3 bases, and 19 bases lay between the germline ends. Germline values: CDR1 MNHNS, CDR2 SASEGT. The CDR3 has 17 amino acids. CDR3 in DNA: TGTGCCAGCAGTGAACGGGCATGGGGCCGACAGGACTATGGCTACACCTTC. Translated, it gives CASSERAWGRQDYGYTF.